The present TCR beta chain was sequenced within a study of shared clonotypes between healthy human individuals. Study results and limitations: It was observed that 5% to 6.5% of naive CD4 clonotypes were shared across four donors.

All donors were Caucasian adults living in Nashville, Tennessee. CD45RA-negative memory and CD45RA+ naive subsets were split from the CD4+ cells. A note on this clone: Its antigen is unidentified.

TCRdb's copy holds only in-frame clones and misses some; the assay was immunoSEQ multiplex PCR. The sample records 1,500,000 or so clones, approximately 98.5% being singletons. V gave up 6 bases and J gave up 3 bases; unmatched junction bases: 8. The CDR3 spans 15 residues. Germline-derived CDR1 and CDR2 are KGHSH and LQKENI. This chain links TRBV18 with TRBJ2-1; 7 nucleotides align to TRBD1. This sequence was found in a man aged 25-45 years in good health. Input material: naive CD4+ T cells sorted from blood. Subset of the sample: CD45RA+ positively selected. The CDR3 DNA reads TGTGCCAGCTCCCCCCGGGACAGTTACTACAATGAGCAGTTCTTC. Translated, it gives CASSPRDSYYNEQFF.